This T cell receptor beta chain was documented in a study of T-cell memory formation after mild COVID-19. Overall study: TCR clusters were mostly confined to one donor each. Study conclusions and caveats: A second wave expanding day 15 to 37 was CD4+-biased; contracting clones were balanced. CD4+ contracting clones were found mainly in CM and EM, and CD8+ ones in EMRA.

The V and J ends lost 4 bases and 0 bases respectively, with 22 bases between them. Germline V CDR1 and CDR2: SGHNT, YYREEE (reference sequence). The CDR3 has 18 amino acids. TCRdb re-derived calls from the 5' RACE reads in MiXCR, one entry per CDR3 protein. The table lists 250,000 or so distinct CDR3 sequences, roughly 18% of them singletons. Note on this clonotype: Antigen unknown.

The chain carries TRBV5-4 and TRBJ1-1, with D possibly matching TRBD1 (6 bases). Sequences were obtained from PBMCs or a T cell subset sorted from them (not recorded which). This clonotype was sampled from a man aged 18 to 30 who had mild COVID-19 (a few samples of this study predate the infection). Cell type and time point are not known. The CDR3 DNA follows: TGTGCCAGCAGCCCCCCGTCGCCCACAGGGTACTTGAACACTGAAGCTTTCTTT. Its protein is CASSPPSPTGYLNTEAFF.